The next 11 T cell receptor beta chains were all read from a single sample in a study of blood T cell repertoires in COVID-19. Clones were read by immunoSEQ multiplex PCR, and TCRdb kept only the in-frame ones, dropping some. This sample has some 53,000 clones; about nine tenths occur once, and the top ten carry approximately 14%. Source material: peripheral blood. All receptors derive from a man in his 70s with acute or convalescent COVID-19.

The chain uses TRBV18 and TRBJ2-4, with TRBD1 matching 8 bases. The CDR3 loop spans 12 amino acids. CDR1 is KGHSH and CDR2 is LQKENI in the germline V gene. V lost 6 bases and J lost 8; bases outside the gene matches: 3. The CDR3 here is CASSDRGDIQYF. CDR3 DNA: TGTGCCAGCTCCGACAGGGGTGACATTCAGTACTTC.

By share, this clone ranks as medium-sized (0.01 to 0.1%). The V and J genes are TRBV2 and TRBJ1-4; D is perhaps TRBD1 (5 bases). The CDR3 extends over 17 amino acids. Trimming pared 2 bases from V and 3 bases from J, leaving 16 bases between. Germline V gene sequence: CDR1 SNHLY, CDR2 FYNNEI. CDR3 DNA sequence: TGTGCCAGCAGTGAATTTCCTAGGGGTCGTTCTAATGAAAAACTGTTTTTT. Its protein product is CASSEFPRGRSNEKLFF.

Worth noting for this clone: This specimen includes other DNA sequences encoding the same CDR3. This CDR3 reads CASSQGLAGGRQFF. CDR3 bases: TGCGCCAGCAGCCAAGGACTAGCGGGAGGAAGGCAGTTCTTC. The chain employs TRBV4-3 and TRBJ2-1, with 13 positions matching TRBD2. CDR1 and CDR2 from the germline V gene are LGHNA and YSLEER. Unmatched junction bases numbered 3, after V lost 1 base and J lost 12 bases. This CDR3 contains 14 residues.

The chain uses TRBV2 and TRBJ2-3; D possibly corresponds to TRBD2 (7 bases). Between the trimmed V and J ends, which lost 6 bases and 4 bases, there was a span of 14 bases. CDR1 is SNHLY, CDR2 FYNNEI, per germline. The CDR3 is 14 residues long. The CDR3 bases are TGTGCCAGCAGCGTACTAGGGGGGGCAGATACGCAGTATTTT. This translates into CASSVLGGADTQYF. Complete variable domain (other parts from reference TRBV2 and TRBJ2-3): EPEVTQTPSHQVTQMGQEVILRCVPISNHLYFYWYRQILGQKVEFLVSFYNNEISEKSEIFDDQFSVERPDGSNFTLKIRSTKLEDSAMYFCASSVLGGADTQYFGPGTRLTVL.

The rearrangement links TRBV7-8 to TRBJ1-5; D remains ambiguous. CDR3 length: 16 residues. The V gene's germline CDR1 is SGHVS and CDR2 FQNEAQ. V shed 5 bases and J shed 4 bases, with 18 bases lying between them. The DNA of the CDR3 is TGTGCCAGCAGCCCAGGTGAGGGTCGGACTAATCAGCCCCAGCATTTT. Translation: CASSPGEGRTNQPQHF.

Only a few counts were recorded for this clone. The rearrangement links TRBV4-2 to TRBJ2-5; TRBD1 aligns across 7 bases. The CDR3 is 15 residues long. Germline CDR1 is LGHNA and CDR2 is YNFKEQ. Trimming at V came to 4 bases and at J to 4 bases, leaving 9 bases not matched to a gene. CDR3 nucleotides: TGTGCCAGCAGCCGGAACAGGGGAAGAGGAGAGACCCAGTACTTC. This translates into CASSRNRGRGETQYF.

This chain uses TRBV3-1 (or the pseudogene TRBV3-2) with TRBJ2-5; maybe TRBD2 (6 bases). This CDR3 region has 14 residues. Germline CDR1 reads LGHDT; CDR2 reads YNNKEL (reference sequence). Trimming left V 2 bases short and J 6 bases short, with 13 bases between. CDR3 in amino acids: CASSQSSGRKTQYF. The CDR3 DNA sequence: TGTGCCAGCAGCCAATCCTCAGGGAGGAAGACCCAGTACTTC.

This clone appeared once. CDR3 amino acids: CASSLATGTGDSNQPQHF. The DNA for the CDR3 is TGTGCCAGCAGCTTGGCCACCGGGACAGGGGATAGCAATCAGCCCCAGCATTTT. The chain is built from TRBV5-6 and TRBJ1-5, with 10 nucleotides matching TRBD1. CDR1 and CDR2 from the germline V gene are SGHDT and YYEEEE. The junction had 6 bases not matched to a gene; V was cut back by 0 bases and J by 0 bases. This CDR3 has 18 amino acids.

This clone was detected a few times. CDR3 region: CASSQAYGGTTNEKLFF. The CDR3 bases are TGCGCCAGCAGCCAAGCCTATGGGGGGACCACTAATGAAAAACTGTTTTTT. V and J are TRBV4-3 and TRBJ1-4; TRBD1 might be the D (5 bases). Trimming cost V 1 base and J 2 bases, with 14 bases left between them. CDR3 length equals 17 residues. Germline V CDR1 and CDR2: LGHNA, YSLEER.

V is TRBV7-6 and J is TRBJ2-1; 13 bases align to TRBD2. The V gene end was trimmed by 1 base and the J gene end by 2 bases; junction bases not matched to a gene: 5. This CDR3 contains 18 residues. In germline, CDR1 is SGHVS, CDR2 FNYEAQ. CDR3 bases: TGTGCCAGCAGCTTAGTTGGGACTAGCGGGGCTACCTACAATGAGCAGTTCTTC. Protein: CASSLVGTSGATYNEQFF.

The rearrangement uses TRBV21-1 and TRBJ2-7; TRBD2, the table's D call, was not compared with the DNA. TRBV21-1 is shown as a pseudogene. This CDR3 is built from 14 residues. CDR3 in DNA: TGTGCCAGCAGAAGAACCGGGGACTCCTACGAGCAGTACGTC. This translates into CASRRTGDSYEQYV.